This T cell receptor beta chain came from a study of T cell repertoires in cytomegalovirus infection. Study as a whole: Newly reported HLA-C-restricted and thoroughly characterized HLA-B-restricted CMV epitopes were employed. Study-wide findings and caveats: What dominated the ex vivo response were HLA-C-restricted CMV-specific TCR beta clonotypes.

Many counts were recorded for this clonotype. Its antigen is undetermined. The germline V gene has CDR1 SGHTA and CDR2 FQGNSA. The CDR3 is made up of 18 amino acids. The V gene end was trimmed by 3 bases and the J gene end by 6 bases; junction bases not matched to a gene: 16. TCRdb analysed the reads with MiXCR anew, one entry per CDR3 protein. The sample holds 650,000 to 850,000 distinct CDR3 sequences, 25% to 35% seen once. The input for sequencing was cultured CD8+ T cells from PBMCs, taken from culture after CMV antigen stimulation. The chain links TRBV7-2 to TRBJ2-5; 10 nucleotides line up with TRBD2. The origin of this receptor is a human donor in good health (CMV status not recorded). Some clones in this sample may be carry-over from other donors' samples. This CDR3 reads CASSFSHPTSGYRKTQYF. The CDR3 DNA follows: TGTGCCAGCAGCTTTAGCCACCCGACTAGCGGGTACCGGAAGACCCAGTACTTC.